The T cell receptor (beta chain) described here comes from a study of cytomegalovirus exposure and HLA in healthy donors. In the PCR, 60 Vbeta and 13 Jbeta primers were used. Method: immunoSEQ multiplex PCR; TCRdb's copy keeps in-frame clones and lacks some. The sample lists about 220,000 clones, over 60% occurring once. In the case of this clone: What it binds is not known.

Regarding the study as a whole: Further analysis, carried out later, found HLA-associated TCR beta chains more clonally expanded than equally common other chains.

Trimming left V 1 base short and J 0 bases short, with 4 bases between. CDR3 length: 14 residues. CDR1 SEHNR and CDR2 FQNEAQ come from the germline V gene (reference sequence). This sequence was found in a young man in good health and CMV-seronegative. The chain has TRBV7-9 and TRBJ1-3; no reliable D call. Sequences were obtained from PBMCs. The CDR3 sequence: CASSLGSSGNTIYF. In DNA, the CDR3 is TGTGCCAGCAGCTTAGGGAGCTCTGGAAACACCATATATTTT.